These 24 T cell receptor beta chains share one sample of origin, sequenced in a study of shared clonotypes between healthy human individuals. The repertoire was sequenced with immunoSEQ multiplex PCR; TCRdb's copy has only in-frame clones and lacks some. The sample lists 100,000 or so clones; about 67% were seen once. Sequenced sample: memory CD8+ T cells sorted from blood. Subset described: CD45RO+ cells pooled with CCR7-negative TemRA cells. The receptor source for this set is a woman aged 30 to 39 in good health.

The chain is built from TRBV6-6 and TRBJ2-2, with 9 bases that match TRBD1. The CDR3 length is 16 residues. The germline gives CDR1 MNHNY, CDR2 SVGAGI (reference sequence). The V segment lost 1 base and the J segment 4 bases; nucleotides outside the gene matches: 4. The CDR3 region is CASSYFRTGATGELFF. CDR3 coding DNA: TGTGCCAGCAGTTACTTCCGGACAGGGGCCACCGGGGAGCTGTTTTTT.

This clone appeared once. The genes are TRBV28 and TRBJ2-7, with D maybe TRBD2 (5 bases). The germline V gene encodes CDR1 MDHEN and CDR2 SYDVKM. The V end was cut by 5 bases, the J end by 4 bases, with 15 bases between. The CDR3 has 14 amino acids. The CDR3 reads CASSPRASRYEQYF. The CDR3 nucleotides read TGTGCCAGCAGTCCCCGGGCTAGCAGGTACGAGCAGTACTTC. The full variable domain, with the rest looked up from reference TRBV28 and TRBJ2-7, is DVKVTQSSRYLVKRTGEKVFLECVQDMDHENMFWYRQDPGLGLRLIYFSYDVKMKEKGDIPEGYSVSREKKERFSLILESASTNQTSMYLCASSPRASRYEQYFGPGTRLTVT.

Here the CDR3 reads CASVVQGARNNEQFF. Written as DNA, the CDR3 is TGTGCCAGCGTTGTCCAGGGGGCAAGGAACAATGAGCAGTTCTTC. The chain carries TRBV28 and TRBJ2-1; 8 bases match TRBD1. Trimming took 8 bases from V and 5 from J; bases not matched to a gene: 11. The CDR3 totals 15 residues. Germline-derived CDR1 and CDR2 are MDHEN and SYDVKM.

This clone was recorded once. The chain has TRBV13 and TRBJ2-7; D may be TRBD2 (6 bases). The CDR3 has 15 residues. Germline values: CDR1 PRHDT, CDR2 FYEKMQ (reference sequence). Trimming shortened V by 3 bases and J by 0 bases, and 12 bases separated the two germline ends. In nucleotides, the CDR3 is TGTGCCAGCAGCTTTATAACCGGGAGCTCCTACGAGCAGTACTTC. It specifies CASSFITGSSYEQYF.

The chain couples TRBV27 to TRBJ2-7; D tentatively fits TRBD1 or TRBD2 (5 bases each). The CDR3 consists of 17 residues. Germline V gene lookup returns CDR1 MNHEY and CDR2 SMNVEV (reference sequence). V lost 0 bases and J lost 2, with 17 bases in between. The DNA for the CDR3 is TGTGCCAGCAGTTTATCGGGGGTTGTACATTTTACCTACGAGCAGTACTTC. This encodes CASSLSGVVHFTYEQYF.

As to this clone: A far more abundant clone sits one base away, making this likely a read error. V and J are TRBV19 and TRBJ2-7; D may be TRBD1 (6 bases). Germline assignment: CDR1 LNHDA and CDR2 SQIVND (reference sequence). The CDR3 extends over 13 amino acids. V was shortened by 5 bases and J by 0 bases, with 8 bases between the two germline ends. Here the CDR3 reads CASSVDSSYEQYF. In DNA, the CDR3 is TGTGCCAGTAGTGTGGACAGCTCCTACGAGCAGTACTTC.

Comment on this clone: One end of the junction is discordant with germline, which a read error may explain. This chain links TRBV11-2 with TRBJ2-5, with 7 bases matching TRBD2. CDR1 and CDR2 from the germline V gene are SGHAT and FQNNGV. This CDR3 contains 16 residues. CDR3 sequence (DNA): TGTGCCAGCAACTTAGCCACTAGCGACTATAAAGAGACCCAGTACTTC. Protein product: CASNLATSDYKETQYF.

The V call is TRBV30, the J call TRBJ1-3; no clear D gene. CDR1 GTSNPN and CDR2 SVGIG come from the germline V gene (reference sequence). The CDR3 is 18 amino acids. The CDR3 reads CPPSPRPAISPSGNTIYF. DNA for the CDR3: TGTCCCCCCAGTCCCCGGCCAGCTATTTCCCCCTCTGGAAACACCATATATTTT.

J is TRBJ2-1 and V is TRBV27; 10 bases fit TRBD2. The V and J ends lost 5 bases and 10 bases, in that order; junction bases with no gene match: 11. Germline CDR1 reads MNHEY; CDR2 reads SMNVEV (reference sequence). The CDR3 has 15 amino acids. This CDR3 is CASSPQREGFFEQFF. The CDR3 bases are TGTGCCAGCAGTCCCCAGCGGGAGGGGTTTTTCGAGCAGTTCTTC.

CDR3 in amino acids: CASSSSGLHYEQYF. The CDR3 DNA follows: TGTGCCAGCAGCTCTTCGGGACTCCACTACGAGCAGTACTTC. The chain joins TRBV5-5 to TRBJ2-7, with a tentative D call TRBD2 (6 bases). Trimming left V 3 bases short and J 3 bases short, with 13 bases between. Germline assignment: CDR1 SGHKS and CDR2 YYEKEE (reference sequence). This CDR3 spans 14 amino acids.

The V and J genes are TRBV15 and TRBJ1-1, with D maybe TRBD1 (5 bases). CDR3 length: 16 amino acids. V was trimmed by 5 bases and J by 3 bases, leaving 19 bases between them. Looked up from germline, CDR1 is LNHNV and CDR2 is YYDKDF (reference sequence). Here the CDR3 reads CATSVGTTGGDTEAFF. The CDR3 nucleotides read TGTGCCACCAGCGTCGGGACGACTGGAGGGGACACTGAAGCTTTCTTT.

This clone showed up many times. The chain employs TRBV6-4 and TRBJ2-1, with 11 bases lining up with TRBD2. This CDR3 spans 16 amino acids. V dropped 5 bases and J dropped 3; count of bases not matched to a gene: 6. CDR1 and CDR2 from the germline V gene are MRHNA and SNTAGT. CDR3 sequence reads: CASSLETSGDYNEQFF. DNA for the CDR3: TGTGCCAGCAGTCTAGAGACTAGCGGGGACTACAATGAGCAGTTCTTC.

The V call is TRBV5-8, the J call TRBJ2-7; 7 nucleotides agree with TRBD1. Trimming at V came to 4 bases and at J to 5 bases, leaving 15 bases not matched to a gene. The length of the CDR3 is 16 residues. Germline CDR1 SGHTS, CDR2 YDEGEE. The CDR3: CASSPGRGGRRNEQYF. CDR3 nucleotides: TGTGCCAGCAGCCCCGGTCGAGGGGGCAGGCGGAACGAGCAGTACTTC.

The rearrangement joins TRBV6-4 to TRBJ2-3; 12 bases align to TRBD2. CDR1 and CDR2 from the germline V gene are MRHNA and SNTAGT. This CDR3 comprises 13 residues. V dropped 5 bases and J dropped 11; count of bases not matched to a gene: 5. The CDR3 sequence: CASSTGTSGLQYF. The CDR3, as DNA: TGTGCCAGCAGTACCGGGACTAGCGGGTTGCAGTATTTT.

This clone appeared a few times. This chain joins TRBV28 and TRBJ2-7, with 13 bases identical to TRBD2. The CDR3 loop spans 15 amino acids. CDR1 and CDR2 (germline): MDHEN, SYDVKM. After removal of 8 bases from V and 5 bases from J, the junction contained 9 bases not matched to a gene. CDR3 sequence: CASLLAGGPRDEQYF. CDR3 coding DNA: TGTGCCAGCTTACTAGCGGGAGGGCCAAGGGACGAGCAGTACTTC.

J is TRBJ2-7 and V is TRBV6-1; the D is unclear. CDR1 and CDR2 (germline): MNHNS, SASEGT. Between the trimmed V and J ends, which lost 3 bases and 0 bases, there was a span of 6 bases. This CDR3 has 13 residues. CDR3 amino acids: CASSEVSSYEQYF. The CDR3 DNA is TGTGCCAGCAGTGAGGTCAGCTCCTACGAGCAGTACTTC.

On this clone: A far larger clone differs by one base, so this is likely a read error. Other nucleotide sequences in the sample specify the same CDR3. This chain connects TRBV6-1 to TRBJ2-7; no firm D call. Trimming cost V 2 bases and J 2 bases, with 13 bases left between them. Germline CDR1 and CDR2: MNHNS and SASEGT. The CDR3 has 15 residues. CDR3 coding DNA: TGTGCCAGCAGTGAACGATCTAGTGGCGCCTACGAGCAGTACTTC. It codes for CASSERSSGAYEQYF.

The chain has TRBV6-5 and TRBJ1-4; D not certain. Deletions cut 6 bases from V and 5 bases from J, with 10 bases between. From germline, CDR1 is MNHEY and CDR2 SVGAGI. This CDR3 comprises 13 residues. The CDR3 DNA is TGTGCCAGCAGGGAAGGTGGGAATGAAAAACTGTTTTTT. Its translation is CASREGGNEKLFF.

This clone occurred many times. V gene TRBV10-1 combines with J gene TRBJ2-2, with 9 bases fitting TRBD1. CDR1 is WNHNN, CDR2 SYGVQD, per germline (reference sequence). The CDR3 length is 15 residues. V was pared by 6 bases and J by 3 bases, with 5 bases of the junction left unmatched. The CDR3: CASSSGTGHTGELFF. The CDR3 DNA follows: TGCGCCAGCAGCTCCGGGACAGGGCACACCGGGGAGCTGTTTTTT.

The chain recombines TRBV4-1 with TRBJ2-7; possible D gene TRBD1, 6 bases. The CDR3 is 16 amino acids. Germline V gene data show CDR1 as MGHRA and CDR2 as YSYEKL. V was cut by 1 base and J by 2 bases, with 15 bases left in between. The CDR3 sequence is CASSQVAGQLTYEQYF. The CDR3 coding sequence is TGCGCCAGCAGCCAAGTAGCCGGACAGCTCACCTACGAGCAGTACTTC.

In its sample, this clone was seen a few times. The chain employs TRBV4-1 and TRBJ2-7, with D unresolved. The CDR3 has 15 amino acids. With 1 base removed from V and 3 bases from J, the gap between germline ends came to 13 bases. Germline loops: CDR1 MGHRA, CDR2 YSYEKL. The CDR3 sequence: CASSQAWQDHYEQYF. In nucleotides, the CDR3 is TGCGCCAGCAGCCAAGCATGGCAGGACCACTACGAGCAGTACTTC.

The chain combines TRBV5-1 with TRBJ2-7; D is undetermined. CDR3 size: 13 residues. V was trimmed by 3 bases and J by 7 bases, leaving 14 bases between them. Germline V gene data show CDR1 as SGHRS and CDR2 as YFSETQ. The CDR3 spells CASSSYGPGEQYF. The CDR3 DNA sequence: TGCGCCAGCAGCTCCTACGGCCCCGGAGAGCAGTACTTC. Full variable domain (outside the CDR3, taken from reference TRBV5-1 and TRBJ2-7): KAGVTQTPRYLIKTRGQQVTLSCSPISGHRSVSWYQQTPGQGLQFLFEYFSETQRNKGNFPGRFSGRQFSNSRSEMNVSTLELGDSALYLCASSSYGPGEQYFGPGTRLTVT.

The chain links TRBV5-5 to TRBJ2-1; a possible D gene is TRBD1 (6 bases). Germline V CDR1 and CDR2: SGHKS, YYEKEE (reference sequence). This CDR3 comprises 16 residues. V was pared by 0 bases and J by 3 bases, with 13 bases between. The CDR3 DNA sequence: TGTGCCAGCAGCTTGGAGGGGGAATATAACTACAATGAGCAGTTCTTC. This codes for CASSLEGEYNYNEQFF.

The chain recombines TRBV5-1 with TRBJ2-1; the match to TRBD2 covers 12 bases. CDR1 SGHRS and CDR2 YFSETQ come from the germline V gene. V was clipped by 3 bases and J by 6 bases; unmatched bases: 4. The CDR3 totals 15 residues. Here the CDR3 DNA reads TGCGCCAGCAGCTCGGGACTAGCGGGTGGCAATGAGCAGTTCTTC. The encoded protein is CASSSGLAGGNEQFF.